The 2 T cell receptor beta chains below come from one sample, sequenced in a study of shared clonotypes between healthy human individuals (dated by TCRdb to 2018 to 2020). Receptors were amplified or captured by the immunoSEQ multiplex PCR assay. TCRdb mirrors the immuneACCESS table, restricted to in-frame sequences. Some clones are absent from its copies; in checked studies, under half trace to an unresolved V gene, and the reason for the others is unknown. The sample profile shows about 490,000 clones; roughly 80% of them were found once. About 13% of the sample rests with the top ten. The sample was PBMCs. The receptors shown here come from a woman in her 40s in good health. Some clones in this sample may be carry-over from other donors' samples.

The chain employs TRBV18 and TRBJ2-5; D is undetermined. V was trimmed by 3 bases and J by 5 bases, leaving 13 bases between them. The CDR3 is 14 amino acids. Germline V CDR1 and CDR2: KGHSH, LQKENI. Here the CDR3 reads CASSPSAAGETQYF. The CDR3 coding sequence is TGTGCCAGCTCACCCTCCGCAGCAGGCGAGACCCAGTACTTC.

With regard to this clone: Given a far larger clone just one base away, this is likely a sequencing read error. Other DNA sequences of this sample code for an identical CDR3. The V gene is TRBV29-1, the J gene TRBJ2-3, with 11 positions matching TRBD1. The CDR3 sequence is 15 residues long. CDR1 and CDR2 from the germline V gene are SQVTM and ANQGSEA. V was pared by 2 bases and J by 9 bases, with 10 bases of the junction left unmatched. CDR3 coding DNA: TGCAGCGTTGAAAGGGGGACAGGGGGTTCGGACACGCAGTATTTT. Translation: CSVERGTGGSDTQYF.